The sample holds a few counts of the clone carrying this T cell receptor (beta chain). This record belongs to a study of blood T cell repertoires in COVID-19. The method was immunoSEQ multiplex PCR; TCRdb's version includes in-frame clones alone and lacks a portion of them. Of under 400,000 clones listed, roughly 88% are singletons. The sample was peripheral blood. The TCR sequence derives from a woman aged 25 to 39 with COVID-19, enrolled during active disease.

The CDR3 sequence: CASTRGFGLNYGYTF. CDR3 nucleotide sequence: TGTGCCAGCACTCGGGGGTTTGGGCTTAACTATGGCTACACCTTC. The J gene is TRBJ1-2, the V gene TRBV2, with D maybe TRBD1 (5 bases). Deletions cut 7 bases from V and 1 base from J, with 16 bases between. CDR1 SNHLY and CDR2 FYNNEI come from the germline V gene. The CDR3 covers 15 residues.